The TCR beta chain under discussion was sequenced for a study of cytomegalovirus exposure and HLA in healthy donors. Study-wide findings and caveats: Donors were assumed by presence/absence analyses to have roughly uniform sequencing depth.

The length of the CDR3 is 13 residues. The V end was cut by 4 bases, the J end by 4 bases, with 11 bases between. Looked up from germline, CDR1 is SGHDT and CDR2 is YYEEEE. The PCR contained 60 Vbeta and 13 Jbeta primers. The repertoire was sequenced with immunoSEQ multiplex PCR; TCRdb's copy has only in-frame clones and lacks some. Seen here are under 95,000 clones, over 75% observed once, and the top ten hold approximately 5.3%. Comments on this clone: Its specificity is not known.

The V and J genes are TRBV5-6 and TRBJ2-5; a weak D match, TRBD2 (5 bases). Source material: PBMCs. The clonotype comes from a man under 40 in good health and CMV-seropositive. CDR3: CASSPGERETQYF. CDR3 sequence (DNA): TGTGCCAGCAGCCCCGGGGAGAGAGAGACCCAGTACTTC.